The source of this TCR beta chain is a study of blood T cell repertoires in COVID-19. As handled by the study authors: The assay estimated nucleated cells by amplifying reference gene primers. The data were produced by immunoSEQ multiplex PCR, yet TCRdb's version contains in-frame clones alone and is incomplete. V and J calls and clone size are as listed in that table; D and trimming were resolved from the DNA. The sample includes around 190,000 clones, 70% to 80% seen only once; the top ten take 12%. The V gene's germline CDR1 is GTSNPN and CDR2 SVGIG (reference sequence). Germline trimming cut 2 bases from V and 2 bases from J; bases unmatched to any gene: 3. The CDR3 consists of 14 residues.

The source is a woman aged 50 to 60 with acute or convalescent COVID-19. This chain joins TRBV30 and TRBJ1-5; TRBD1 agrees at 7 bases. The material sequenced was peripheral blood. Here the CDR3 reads CAWSQGGGNQPQHF. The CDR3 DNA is TGTGCCTGGAGTCAGGGGGGCGGCAATCAGCCCCAGCATTTT.